This T cell receptor beta chain was sequenced in a study of cytomegalovirus exposure and HLA in healthy donors. Overall study results and limits: Later analysis demonstrated an association between a missense DCLRE1C variant and TCR beta V- and J-gene trimming.

CDR3 length equals 16 residues. Trimming took 3 bases from V and 4 from J, leaving 16 bases between them. Germline V gene lookup returns CDR1 KGHSH and CDR2 LQKENI. Healthy bone marrow donors made up the donor group. Amplification used 60 Vbeta primers and 13 Jbeta primers. This table comes from immunoSEQ multiplex PCR, and its TCRdb copy is limited to in-frame clones, with some not included. The repertoire holds 150,000 or so clones, 78% seen once, with around 3.1% in the top ten. This clone occurred a few times. The antigen is unknown. The gene calls are TRBV18 and TRBJ1-3; D uncertain. This sequence originates from a woman between 40 and 55 years old in good health and CMV-seronegative. Sequencing was done on a sample of PBMCs. In nucleotides, the CDR3 is TGTGCCAGCTCACCTTTAACGCTGGCAGAAGGAAACACCATATATTTT. This translates into CASSPLTLAEGNTIYF.